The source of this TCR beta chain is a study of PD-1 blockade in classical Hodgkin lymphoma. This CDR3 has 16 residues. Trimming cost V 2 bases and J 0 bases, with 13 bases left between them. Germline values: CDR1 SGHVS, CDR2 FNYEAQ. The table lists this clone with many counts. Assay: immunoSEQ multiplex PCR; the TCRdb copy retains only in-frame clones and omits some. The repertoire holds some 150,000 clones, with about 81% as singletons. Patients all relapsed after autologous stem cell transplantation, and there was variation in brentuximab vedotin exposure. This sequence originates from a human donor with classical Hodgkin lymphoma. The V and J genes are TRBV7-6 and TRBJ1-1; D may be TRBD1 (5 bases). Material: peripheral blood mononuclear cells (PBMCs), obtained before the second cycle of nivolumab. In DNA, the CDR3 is TGTGCCAGCAGCTTAAGGGCAGGGACCATGAACACTGAAGCTTTCTTT. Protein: CASSLRAGTMNTEAFF.